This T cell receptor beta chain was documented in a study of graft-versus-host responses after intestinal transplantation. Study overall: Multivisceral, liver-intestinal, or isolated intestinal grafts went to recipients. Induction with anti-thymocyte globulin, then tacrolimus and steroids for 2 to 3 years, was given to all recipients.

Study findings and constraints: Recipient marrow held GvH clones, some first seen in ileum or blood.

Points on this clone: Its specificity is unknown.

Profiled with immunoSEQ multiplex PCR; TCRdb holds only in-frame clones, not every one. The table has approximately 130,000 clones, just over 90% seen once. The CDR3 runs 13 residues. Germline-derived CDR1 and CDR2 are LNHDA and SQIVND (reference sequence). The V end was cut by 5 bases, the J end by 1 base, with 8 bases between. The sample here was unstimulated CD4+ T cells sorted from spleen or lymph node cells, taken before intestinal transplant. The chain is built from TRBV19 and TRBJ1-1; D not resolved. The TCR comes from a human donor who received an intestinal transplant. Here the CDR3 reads CASSDGGNTEAFF. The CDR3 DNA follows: TGTGCCAGTAGTGACGGAGGGAACACTGAAGCTTTCTTT. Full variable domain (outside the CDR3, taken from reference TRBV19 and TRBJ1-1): DGGITQSPKYLFRKEGQNVTLSCEQNLNHDAMYWYRQDPGQGLRLIYYSQIVNDFQKGDIAEGYSVSREKKESFPLTVTSAQKNPTAFYLCASSDGGNTEAFFGQGTRLTVV.